This T cell receptor (beta chain) was sequenced for a study of blood T cell repertoires in COVID-19. Study context: The United States, Italy and Spain provided the acute and convalescent COVID-19 samples. In each case, the material was cDNA or gDNA derived from T cells, B-cell-depleted T cells, or PBMCs.

As processed by the authors: By means of reference gene primer amplification, nucleated cell counts were estimated. The table came from immunoSEQ multiplex PCR; TCRdb's copy has only in-frame clones and leaves some out. V and J calls and clone size follow that table, whereas D and trimming were derived from the DNA. Of some 120,000 clones listed, about four fifths are singletons. Sequenced input: peripheral blood. The receptor comes from a man older than 75 with active or convalescent COVID-19.

CDR3 amino acids: CASSLVRGGSYNEQFF. Written as DNA, the CDR3 is TGTGCCAGCAGCTTAGTTCGGGGGGGTTCCTACAATGAGCAGTTCTTC. The chain uses TRBV7-8 and TRBJ2-1; the match to TRBD2 covers 8 bases. The CDR3 sequence is 16 residues long. CDR1 and CDR2 (germline): SGHVS, FQNEAQ. J was trimmed by 1 base and V by 1 base; bases with no gene match: 3.